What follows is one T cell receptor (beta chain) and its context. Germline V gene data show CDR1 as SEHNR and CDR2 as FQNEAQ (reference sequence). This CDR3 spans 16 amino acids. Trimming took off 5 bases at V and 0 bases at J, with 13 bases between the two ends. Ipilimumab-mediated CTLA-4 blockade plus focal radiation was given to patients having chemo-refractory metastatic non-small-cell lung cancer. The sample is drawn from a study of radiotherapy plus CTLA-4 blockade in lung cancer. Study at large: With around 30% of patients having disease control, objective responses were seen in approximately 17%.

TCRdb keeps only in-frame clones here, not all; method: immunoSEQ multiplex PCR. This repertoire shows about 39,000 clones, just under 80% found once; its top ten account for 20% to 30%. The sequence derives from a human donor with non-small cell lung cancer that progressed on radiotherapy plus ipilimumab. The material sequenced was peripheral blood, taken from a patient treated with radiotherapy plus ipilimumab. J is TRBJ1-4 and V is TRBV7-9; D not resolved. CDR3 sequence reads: CASSQPPGTTNEKLFF. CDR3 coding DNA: TGTGCCAGCAGCCAACCGCCCGGGACAACTAATGAAAAACTGTTTTTT.